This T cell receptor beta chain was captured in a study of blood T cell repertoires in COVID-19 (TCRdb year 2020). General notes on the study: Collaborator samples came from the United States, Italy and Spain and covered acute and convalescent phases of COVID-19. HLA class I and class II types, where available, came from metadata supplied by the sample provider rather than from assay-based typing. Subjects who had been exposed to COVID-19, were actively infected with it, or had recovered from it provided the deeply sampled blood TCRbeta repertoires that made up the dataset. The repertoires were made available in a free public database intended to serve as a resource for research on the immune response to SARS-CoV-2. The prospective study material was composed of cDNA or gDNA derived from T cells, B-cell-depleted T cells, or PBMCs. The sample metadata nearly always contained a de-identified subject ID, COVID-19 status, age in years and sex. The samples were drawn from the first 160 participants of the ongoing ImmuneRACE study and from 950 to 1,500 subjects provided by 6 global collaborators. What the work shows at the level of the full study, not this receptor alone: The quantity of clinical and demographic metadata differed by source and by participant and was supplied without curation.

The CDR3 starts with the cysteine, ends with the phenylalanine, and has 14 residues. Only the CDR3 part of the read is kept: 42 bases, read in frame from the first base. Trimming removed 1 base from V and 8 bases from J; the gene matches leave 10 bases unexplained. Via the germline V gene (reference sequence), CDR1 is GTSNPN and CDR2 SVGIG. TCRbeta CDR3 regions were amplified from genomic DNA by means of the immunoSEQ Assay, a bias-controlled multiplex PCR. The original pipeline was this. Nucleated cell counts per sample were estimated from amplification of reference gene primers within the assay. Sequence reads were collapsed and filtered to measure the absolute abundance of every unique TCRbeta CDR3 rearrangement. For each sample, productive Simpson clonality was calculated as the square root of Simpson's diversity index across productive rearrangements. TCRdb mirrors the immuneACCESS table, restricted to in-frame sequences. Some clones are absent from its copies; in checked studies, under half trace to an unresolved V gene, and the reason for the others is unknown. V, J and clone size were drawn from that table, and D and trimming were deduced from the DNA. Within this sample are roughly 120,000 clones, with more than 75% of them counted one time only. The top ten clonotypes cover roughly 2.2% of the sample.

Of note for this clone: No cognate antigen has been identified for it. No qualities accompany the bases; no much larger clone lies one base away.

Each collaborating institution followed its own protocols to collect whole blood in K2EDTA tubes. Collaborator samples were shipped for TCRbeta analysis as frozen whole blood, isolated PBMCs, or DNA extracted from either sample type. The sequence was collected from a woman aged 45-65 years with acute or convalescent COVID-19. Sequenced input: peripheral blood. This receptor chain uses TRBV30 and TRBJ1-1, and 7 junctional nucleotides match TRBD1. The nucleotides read TGTGCCTGGAGTGCCAGAACCGGGACAGTCGAAGCTTTCTTT. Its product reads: CAWSARTGTVEAFF.